What follows are 6 T cell receptor beta chains derived from one specimen sequenced in a study of beta chain features in type 1 diabetes. All of the isolated RNA was reverse transcribed, so expressed TCRB transcripts were sequenced. Produced via immunoSEQ multiplex PCR; TCRdb's table is partial and in-frame only. The sample carries 680,000 or so clones, about a sixth recorded once. Sequenced material: naive CD4+ T cells from blood. These receptors all come from a man aged 18 to 29 in good health.

As to this clone: Other DNA variants within this sample encode the same CDR3. The CDR3 reads CASSPSTDTQYF. DNA for the CDR3: TGCGCCAGCAGCCCTAGCACAGATACGCAGTATTTT. V is TRBV5-1 and J is TRBJ2-3; D unresolved. The V gene lost 4 bases and the J gene lost 0 bases, with 3 bases spanning the gap. Germline lookup yields CDR1 SGHRS and CDR2 YFSETQ. This CDR3 spans 12 amino acids.

V gene TRBV5-4 combines with J gene TRBJ2-6, with unresolved D. Germline CDR1 is SGHNT and CDR2 is YYREEE (reference sequence). This CDR3 is 15 amino acids long. V was cut by 3 bases and J by 3 bases, with 10 bases left in between. CDR3 DNA sequence: TGTGCCAGCAGCTGGAAAGTGAGTGGGGCCAACGTCCTGACTTTC. It yields the protein CASSWKVSGANVLTF.

The sample holds a few counts of this clone. The chain joins TRBV10-3 to TRBJ2-1; D remains unclear. The CDR3 sequence is 12 residues long. The germline gives CDR1 ENHRY, CDR2 SYGVKD. V lost 6 bases and J lost 13, with 16 bases in between. The CDR3 here is CAIRLSGSTQFF. DNA for the CDR3: TGTGCCATCAGACTCTCCGGGTCAACACAGTTCTTC.

This clone was seen repeatedly, ten times or more. The rearrangement joins TRBV7-3 to TRBJ2-2, with 8 bases aligning to TRBD1. J was trimmed by 7 bases and V by 5 bases; bases with no gene match: 9. CDR3 length: 15 residues. The germline gives CDR1 SGHTA, CDR2 FQGTGA. CDR3 nucleotide sequence: TGTGCCAGCAGCCCCAGGACAGGGACGAGCGGGGAGCTGTTTTTT. Translated, it gives CASSPRTGTSGELFF.

The CDR3 protein is CASSLGLGVDGYTF. The CDR3 coding sequence is TGTGCCAGCAGCTTAGGGTTGGGGGTAGACGGCTACACCTTC. This chain links TRBV7-2 with TRBJ1-2; D possibly corresponds to TRBD1 (5 bases). Germline V gene lookup returns CDR1 SGHTA and CDR2 FQGNSA. The V and J ends lost 1 base and 8 bases respectively, with 14 bases between them. The CDR3 is made up of 14 amino acids.

This clone came up a few times. The V and J genes are TRBV5-1 and TRBJ1-1; TRBD1 is a possible D gene (6 bases). Germline loops: CDR1 SGHRS, CDR2 YFSETQ. V was shortened by 3 bases and J by 5 bases, with 11 bases between the two germline ends. The CDR3 covers 13 residues. For the CDR3, the DNA is TGCGCCAGCAGCTCGGAAGGGGGGACTGAAGCTTTCTTT. Protein: CASSSEGGTEAFF.